This T cell receptor (beta chain) was identified during a study of chemoradiotherapy in HPV16-positive cancers. Looking at the study overall: Candidate HPV-specific clones and shared TCR motifs came from a couple of HPV16-positive patients. The study's findings and limits: Candidate HPV-specific clones and E7-related TCR motifs grew in tumor during treatment. Functional assays defining HPV-specific T cells used only a couple of HPV16-positive patients.

Measured with immunoSEQ multiplex PCR; TCRdb has only the in-frame clones, and not every one. The sample has tens of thousands of clones, over 85% seen once. Turning to this clone: Its antigen is still unknown.

CDR1 and CDR2 (germline): SGHRS, YFSETQ. V was cut by 0 bases and J by 6 bases, with 16 bases left in between. The CDR3 covers 15 residues. The rearrangement uses TRBV5-1 and TRBJ2-7; maybe TRBD2 (5 bases). This clonotype was sampled from a human donor with HPV-associated anogenital cancer. The sequences come from blood, collected from a patient who underwent chemoradiotherapy. This CDR3 reads CASSLVSGGGSEQYF. In DNA, the CDR3 is TGCGCCAGCAGCTTGGTCAGCGGAGGTGGGTCCGAGCAGTACTTC.